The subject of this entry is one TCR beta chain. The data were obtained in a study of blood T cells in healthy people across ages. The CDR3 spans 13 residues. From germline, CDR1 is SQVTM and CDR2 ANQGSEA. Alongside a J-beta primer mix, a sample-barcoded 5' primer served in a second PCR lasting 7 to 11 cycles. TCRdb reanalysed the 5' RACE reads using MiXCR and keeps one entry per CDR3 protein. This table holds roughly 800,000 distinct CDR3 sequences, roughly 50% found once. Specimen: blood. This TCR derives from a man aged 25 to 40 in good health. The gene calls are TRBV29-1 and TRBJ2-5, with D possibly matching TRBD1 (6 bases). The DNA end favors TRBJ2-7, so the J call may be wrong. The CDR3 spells CSVVVRGTYEQYF. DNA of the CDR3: TGCAGCGTTGTAGTCAGGGGAACCTACGAGCAGTACTTC.